This T cell receptor beta chain was observed in a study of CD8 T cells in ankylosing spondylitis. Study-level results: The study looked at matched synovial fluid samples from ankylosing spondylitis patients. Disease-linked clones were reported to be significantly enriched there. Made up of eight highly homologous variants, a TCR beta motif appeared characteristic of ankylosing spondylitis blood.

This CDR3 is 18 amino acids long. Germline CDR1 is SGDLS and CDR2 is YYNGEE. V lost 3 bases and J lost 5; bases outside the gene matches: 16. For TCR beta, libraries came from quantitative 5'-RACE with molecular barcodes. TCRdb re-derived calls from the 5' RACE reads in MiXCR, one entry per CDR3 protein. Here the sample spans about 39,000 distinct CDR3 sequences, less than 4% being singletons. This clonotype appeared many times. Its antigen is not known. The V gene is TRBV9, the J gene TRBJ2-2, with 7 positions matching TRBD1. The receptor was derived from a male donor with ankylosing spondylitis or in good health (not recorded which). Sequencing was performed on blood, either unsorted or a sorted T cell fraction (not recorded which). As DNA, the CDR3 is TGTGCCAGCAGCGGGATGGGGGCCACAGGGGCCGGAACCGGGGAGCTGTTTTTT. Its protein is CASSGMGATGAGTGELFF.